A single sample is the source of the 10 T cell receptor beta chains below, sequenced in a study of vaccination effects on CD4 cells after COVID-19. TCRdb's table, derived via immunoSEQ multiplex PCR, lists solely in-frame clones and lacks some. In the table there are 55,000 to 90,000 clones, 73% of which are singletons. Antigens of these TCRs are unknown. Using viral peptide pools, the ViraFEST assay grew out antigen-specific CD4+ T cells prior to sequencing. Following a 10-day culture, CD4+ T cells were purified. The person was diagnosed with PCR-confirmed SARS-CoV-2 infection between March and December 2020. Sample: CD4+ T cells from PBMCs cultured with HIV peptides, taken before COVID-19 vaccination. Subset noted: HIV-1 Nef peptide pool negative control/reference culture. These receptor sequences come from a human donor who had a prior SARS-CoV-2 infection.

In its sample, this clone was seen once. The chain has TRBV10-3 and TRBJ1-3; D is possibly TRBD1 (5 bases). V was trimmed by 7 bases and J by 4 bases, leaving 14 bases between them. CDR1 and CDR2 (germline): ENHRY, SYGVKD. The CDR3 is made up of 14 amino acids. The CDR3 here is CAIKGAGEGNTIYF. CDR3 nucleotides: TGTGCCATCAAAGGGGCGGGGGAAGGAAACACCATATATTTT.

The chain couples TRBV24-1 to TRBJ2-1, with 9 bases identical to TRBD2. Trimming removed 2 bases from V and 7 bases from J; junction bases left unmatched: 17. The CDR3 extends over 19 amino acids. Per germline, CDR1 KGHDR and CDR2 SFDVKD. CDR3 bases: TGTGCCACCAGTGATTCCCGGGCTACGCGGGAGGGACCATGGAATGAGCAGTTCTTC. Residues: CATSDSRATREGPWNEQFF.

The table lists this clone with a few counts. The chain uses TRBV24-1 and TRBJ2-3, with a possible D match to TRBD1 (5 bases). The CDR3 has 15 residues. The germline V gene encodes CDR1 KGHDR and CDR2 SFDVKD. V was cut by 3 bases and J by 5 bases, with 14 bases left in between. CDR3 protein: CATSDKTEPLDTQYF. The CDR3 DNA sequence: TGTGCCACCAGTGATAAGACAGAACCCCTAGATACGCAGTATTTT.

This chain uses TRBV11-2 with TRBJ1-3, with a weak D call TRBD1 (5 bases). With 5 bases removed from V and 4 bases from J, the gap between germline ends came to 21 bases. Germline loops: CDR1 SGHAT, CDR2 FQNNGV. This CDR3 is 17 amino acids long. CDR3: CASSLTTGRVAGNTIYF. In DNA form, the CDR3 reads TGTGCCAGCAGCCTAACGACGGGACGTGTTGCGGGAAACACCATATATTTT. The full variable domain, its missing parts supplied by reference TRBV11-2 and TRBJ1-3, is EAGVAQSPRYKIIEKRQSVAFWCNPISGHATLYWYQQILGQGPKLLIQFQNNGVVDDSQLPKDRFSAERLKGVDSTLKIQPAKLEDSAVYLCASSLTTGRVAGNTIYFGEGSWLTVV.

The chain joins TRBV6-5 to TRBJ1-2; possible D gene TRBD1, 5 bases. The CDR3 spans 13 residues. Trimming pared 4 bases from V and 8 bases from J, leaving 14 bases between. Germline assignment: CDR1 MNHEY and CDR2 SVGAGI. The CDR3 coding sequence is TGTGCCAGCAGTTCGGGGACCCAGGGAGGCTACACCTTC. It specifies CASSSGTQGGYTF.

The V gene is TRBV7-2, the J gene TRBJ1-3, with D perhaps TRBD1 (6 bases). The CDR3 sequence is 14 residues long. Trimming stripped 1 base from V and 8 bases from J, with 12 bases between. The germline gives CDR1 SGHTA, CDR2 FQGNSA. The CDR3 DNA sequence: TGTGCCAGCAGCTTAGGGGGGGCTATCGACACCATATATTTT. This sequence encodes CASSLGGAIDTIYF.

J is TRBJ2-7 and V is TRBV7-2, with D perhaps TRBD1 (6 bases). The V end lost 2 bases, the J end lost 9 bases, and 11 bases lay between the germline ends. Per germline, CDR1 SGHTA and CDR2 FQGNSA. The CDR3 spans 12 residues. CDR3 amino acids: CASSLNRDAQYF. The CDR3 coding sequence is TGTGCCAGCAGCTTAAACAGGGACGCGCAGTACTTC.

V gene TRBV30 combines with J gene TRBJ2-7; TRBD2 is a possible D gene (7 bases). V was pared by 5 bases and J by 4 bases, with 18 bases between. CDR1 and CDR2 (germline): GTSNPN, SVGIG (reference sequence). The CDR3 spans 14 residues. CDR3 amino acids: CAWGGRTSRYEQYF. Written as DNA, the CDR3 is TGTGCCTGGGGGGGCAGGACTAGTAGGTACGAGCAGTACTTC. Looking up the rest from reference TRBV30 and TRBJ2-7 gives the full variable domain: SQTIHQWPATLVQPVGSPLSLECTVEGTSNPNLYWYRQAAGRGLQLLFYSVGIGQISSEVPQNLSASRPQDRQFILSSKKLLLSDSGFYLCAWGGRTSRYEQYFGPGTRLTVT.

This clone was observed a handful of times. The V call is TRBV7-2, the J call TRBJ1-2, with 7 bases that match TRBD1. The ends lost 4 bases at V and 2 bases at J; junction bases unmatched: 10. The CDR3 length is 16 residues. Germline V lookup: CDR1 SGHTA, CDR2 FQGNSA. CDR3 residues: CASSSHRPTGNYGYTF. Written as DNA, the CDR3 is TGTGCCAGCAGCTCACACCGACCGACAGGGAACTATGGCTACACCTTC. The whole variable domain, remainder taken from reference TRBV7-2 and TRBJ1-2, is GAGVSQSPSNKVTEKGKDVELRCDPISGHTALYWYRQSLGQGLEFLIYFQGNSAPDKSGLPSDRFSAERTGGSVSTLTIQRTQQEDSAVYLCASSSHRPTGNYGYTFGSGTRLTVV.

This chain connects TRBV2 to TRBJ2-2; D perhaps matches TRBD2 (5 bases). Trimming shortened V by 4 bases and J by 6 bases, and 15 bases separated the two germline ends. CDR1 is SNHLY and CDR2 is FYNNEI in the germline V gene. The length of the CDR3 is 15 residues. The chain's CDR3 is CASSGGDYYPGELFF. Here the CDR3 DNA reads TGTGCCAGCAGTGGGGGAGACTATTACCCCGGGGAGCTGTTTTTT.